The 32 T cell receptor beta chains below were found in one sample sequenced in a study of blood T cell repertoires in COVID-19. The table came from immunoSEQ multiplex PCR; TCRdb's copy has only in-frame clones and leaves some out. Among 150,000 to 200,000 clones, roughly 88% were seen once, and the ten largest hold about 9.4%. The sample comprised PBMCs or T cells enriched from blood (not recorded which). Source of these receptors: a woman younger than 30 who had recovered from COVID-19.

The rearrangement joins TRBV6-5 to TRBJ1-2; D might be TRBD1 (6 bases). In germline, CDR1 is MNHEY, CDR2 SVGAGI. Trimming left V 6 bases short and J 3 bases short, with 14 bases between. The CDR3 loop spans 14 amino acids. This chain's CDR3 is CASSPGQPYYGYTF. In nucleotides, the CDR3 is TGTGCCAGCAGCCCCGGACAGCCGTACTATGGCTACACCTTC.

This clone appeared a few times. This sequence joins TRBV7-9 and TRBJ1-2; possible D gene TRBD1, 5 bases. V lost 1 base and J 2 bases, leaving 14 bases between the germline ends. CDR1 and CDR2 (germline): SEHNR, FQNEAQ (reference sequence). The CDR3 runs to 16 residues. DNA for the CDR3: TGTGCCAGCAGCTTAGGATCGTGGGGCCAGAACTATGGCTACACCTTC. This gives the protein CASSLGSWGQNYGYTF. Drawing the rest from reference TRBV7-9 and TRBJ1-2, the complete variable domain is DTGVSQNPRHKITKRGQNVTFRCDPISEHNRLYWYRQTLGQGPEFLTYFQNEAQLEKSRLLSDRFSAERPKGSFSTLEIQRTEQGDSAMYLCASSLGSWGQNYGYTFGSGTRLTVV.

The gene calls are TRBV5-1 and TRBJ2-7; no reliable D call. The V gene's germline CDR1 is SGHRS and CDR2 YFSETQ. Trimming shortened V by 0 bases and J by 4 bases, and 11 bases separated the two germline ends. CDR3 length: 14 amino acids. The CDR3 is CASSLVFEPYEQYF. Written as DNA, the CDR3 is TGCGCCAGCAGCTTGGTGTTTGAGCCATACGAGCAGTACTTC.

This rearrangement joins TRBV15 to TRBJ1-4, with D possibly being TRBD1 (5 bases). The V gene lost 4 bases and the J gene lost 5 bases, with 11 bases spanning the gap. Germline assignment: CDR1 LNHNV and CDR2 YYDKDF (reference sequence). This CDR3 comprises 14 residues. CDR3 loop: CATSKGRENEKLFF. The CDR3 DNA is TGTGCCACCAGCAAGGGACGGGAGAATGAAAAACTGTTTTTT.

This chain connects TRBV29-1 to TRBJ2-5, with 8 bases identical to TRBD1. Germline V gives CDR1 SQVTM, CDR2 ANQGSEA. The CDR3 consists of 16 residues. V was clipped by 5 bases and J by 5 bases; unmatched bases: 16. CDR3 in DNA: TGCAGCGTTCTTGACCCCCCAGGGGGCGCGCGGGAGACCCAGTACTTC. Its protein product is CSVLDPPGGARETQYF.

This rearrangement joins TRBV4-1 to TRBJ2-7, with a tentative D call TRBD2 (6 bases). Trimming removed 3 bases from V and 6 bases from J, with 27 bases in between. The CDR3 loop spans 18 amino acids. Germline values: CDR1 MGHRA, CDR2 YSYEKL. The CDR3 spells CASSHPSEGLARSSEQYF. CDR3 in DNA: TGCGCCAGCAGCCACCCATCGGAGGGGCTAGCCCGATCATCCGAGCAGTACTTC.

The rearrangement uses TRBV10-3 and TRBJ2-7, with TRBD1 identical over 11 bases. Germline trimming cut 4 bases from V and 2 bases from J; bases unmatched to any gene: 4. Germline CDR1 is ENHRY and CDR2 is SYGVKD. CDR3 length: 15 residues. The DNA for the CDR3 is TGTGCCATCAGTGCCGGACAGGGGGCGACCTACGAGCAGTACTTC. This codes for CAISAGQGATYEQYF.

This chain connects TRBV28 to TRBJ1-1; possibly TRBD1 for D (6 bases). V dropped 6 bases and J dropped 3 bases, with 20 bases sitting between them. The germline CDR1 and CDR2 sequences are MDHEN and SYDVKM. This CDR3 contains 16 residues. CDR3 nucleotide sequence: TGTGCCAGCAGACCTCCGGGGGGCGCGGCAGACACTGAAGCTTTCTTT. Protein sequence: CASRPPGGAADTEAFF.

The rearrangement links TRBV19 to TRBJ2-6, with 9 bases fitting TRBD1. CDR3 length: 19 residues. The trim removed 4 bases at V and 2 bases at J, leaving 12 bases unmatched. CDR1 is LNHDA, CDR2 SQIVND, per germline (reference sequence). The CDR3 sequence: CASSKRSGQGPPGANVLTF. The CDR3 region has the DNA TGTGCCAGTAGTAAACGCTCGGGACAGGGCCCCCCTGGGGCCAACGTCCTGACTTTC.

The genes are TRBV6-5 and TRBJ1-2, with 11 positions matching TRBD1. V gave up 4 bases and J gave up 7 bases; unmatched junction bases: 11. Germline-derived CDR1 and CDR2 are MNHEY and SVGAGI. This CDR3 contains 16 residues. The DNA for the CDR3 is TGTGCCAGCAGTTCTCGGACAGGGGGCGATGTTCGTGGCTACACCTTC. The encoded protein is CASSSRTGGDVRGYTF.

This chain connects TRBV30 to TRBJ1-2, with D possibly being TRBD1 (5 bases). The CDR3 is 14 residues long. Germline CDR1 reads GTSNPN; CDR2 reads SVGIG (reference sequence). V was trimmed by 3 bases and J by 6 bases, leaving 17 bases between them. CDR3 sequence (DNA): TGTGCCTGGAGGGACGGGGACTATGAGGATGGCTACACCTTC. Translating it yields CAWRDGDYEDGYTF.

The rearrangement links TRBV2 to TRBJ2-1; D perhaps matches TRBD2 (7 bases). This CDR3 is 15 amino acids long. The germline gives CDR1 SNHLY, CDR2 FYNNEI. V lost 6 bases and J lost 3, with 15 bases in between. CDR3 in DNA: TGTGCCAGCAGGGGGGGGCAGGGAAACTACAATGAGCAGTTCTTC. This translates into CASRGGQGNYNEQFF.

The rearrangement uses TRBV28 and TRBJ1-2; D is uncertain. CDR3 size: 15 residues. Germline assignment: CDR1 MDHEN and CDR2 SYDVKM. Trimming left V 6 bases short and J 6 bases short, with 20 bases between. The DNA for the CDR3 is TGTGCCAGCAGCGCCCCTCCCCCGGGTACGGATGGCTACACCTTC. Translated: CASSAPPPGTDGYTF.

The chain employs TRBV9 and TRBJ2-1; 11 bases are a match to TRBD2. This CDR3 is built from 17 residues. CDR1 SGDLS and CDR2 YYNGEE come from the germline V gene. Unmatched junction bases numbered 12, after V lost 6 bases and J lost 4 bases. The CDR3 DNA reads as TGTGCCAGCACCCCTAAGGTTCTAGCGGGGGGATACAATGAGCAGTTCTTC. This encodes CASTPKVLAGGYNEQFF.

This clone turned up a few times. This chain's CDR3 is CASSLAGFGGYEQYF. CDR3 DNA sequence: TGTGCCAGCAGCTTGGCGGGGTTCGGGGGTTACGAGCAGTACTTC. This sequence joins TRBV5-6 and TRBJ2-7; the D gene is possibly TRBD2 (6 bases). This CDR3 contains 15 residues. V shed 0 bases and J shed 4 bases, with 14 bases lying between them. Germline CDR1 SGHDT, CDR2 YYEEEE.

The V call is TRBV6-2 or TRBV6-3, the J call TRBJ1-5; D possibly corresponds to TRBD1 (6 bases). Trimming left V 5 bases short and J 0 bases short, with 14 bases between. The CDR3 length is 16 residues. Germline CDR1 reads MNHEY; CDR2 reads SVGEGT. In DNA, the CDR3 is TGTGCCAGCAGTAACCGGGACACCGATAGCAATCAGCCCCAGCATTTT. It codes for CASSNRDTDSNQPQHF.

This rearrangement joins TRBV3-1 (or the pseudogene TRBV3-2) to TRBJ2-1; 10 bases fit TRBD1. V was pared by 6 bases and J by 7 bases, with 12 bases of the junction left unmatched. The germline gives CDR1 LGHDT, CDR2 YNNKEL (reference sequence). The CDR3 loop spans 16 amino acids. CDR3 nucleotides: TGTGCCAGCAGGTCTGAAGGACAGGGGGGACAGAATGAGCAGTTCTTC. Encoded protein: CASRSEGQGGQNEQFF.

This chain uses TRBV12-3 or TRBV12-4 with TRBJ1-1, with a tentative D call TRBD1 (6 bases). The V end was cut by 6 bases, the J end by 6 bases, with 14 bases between. The CDR3 consists of 13 residues. The CDR3 loop reads CASRLPAGAEAFF. The DNA for the CDR3 is TGTGCCAGCAGACTCCCGGCAGGGGCTGAAGCTTTCTTT.

This chain joins TRBV28 and TRBJ1-5; 8 bases are a match to TRBD1. Germline CDR1 MDHEN, CDR2 SYDVKM. With 10 bases clipped from V and 4 bases from J, the junction kept 9 bases outside the gene matches. The CDR3 is 14 amino acids. The CDR3 region is CANSGTGANQPQHF. CDR3 sequence (DNA): TGTGCCAACTCAGGGACAGGCGCAAATCAGCCCCAGCATTTT.

The V call is TRBV5-1, the J call TRBJ2-2; possible D gene TRBD1, 6 bases. Per the germline V gene, CDR1 is SGHRS and CDR2 is YFSETQ. V lost 6 bases, J lost 4 bases, and 16 bases lay in between. This CDR3 region has 15 residues. The CDR3 bases are TGCGCCAGCACCTGGGGGACACCAACCACCGGGGAGCTGTTTTTT. Its protein is CASTWGTPTTGELFF.

This clone came up a few times. The rearrangement links TRBV28 to TRBJ2-1; 10 bases are a match to TRBD2. With 8 bases clipped from V and 8 bases from J, the junction kept 12 bases outside the gene matches. CDR3 length equals 15 residues. Germline loops: CDR1 MDHEN, CDR2 SYDVKM. Here the CDR3 DNA reads TGTGCCAGCGAAGTAAGGACTAGCGGACCATATGAGCAGTTCTTC. Translation: CASEVRTSGPYEQFF. Using reference TRBV28 and TRBJ2-1 for the parts outside the CDR3, the full variable domain is DVKVTQSSRYLVKRTGEKVFLECVQDMDHENMFWYRQDPGLGLRLIYFSYDVKMKEKGDIPEGYSVSREKKERFSLILESASTNQTSMYLCASEVRTSGPYEQFFGPGTRLTVL.

This clone was counted between two and nine times. This chain links TRBV4-2 with TRBJ2-7; 8 bases line up with TRBD1. In germline, CDR1 is LGHNA, CDR2 YNFKEQ. This CDR3 has 14 amino acids. With V trimmed by 0 bases and J by 3 bases, 1 base remained unmatched. CDR3 in amino acids: CASSQDGTGYEQYF. Here the CDR3 DNA reads TGTGCCAGCAGCCAAGACGGGACAGGCTACGAGCAGTACTTC.

This rearrangement joins TRBV10-3 to TRBJ1-5, with 9 bases aligning to TRBD1. This CDR3 has 18 residues. Germline assignment: CDR1 ENHRY and CDR2 SYGVKD. The ends lost 3 bases at V and 3 bases at J; junction bases unmatched: 12. CDR3 sequence: CAISDPGQGTRSNQPQHF. CDR3 bases: TGTGCCATCAGTGACCCTGGACAGGGGACTCGCTCCAATCAGCCCCAGCATTTT.

This clone was counted a single time. The V gene is TRBV4-1, the J gene TRBJ1-2, with D maybe TRBD1 (6 bases). The CDR3 contains 17 residues. In germline, CDR1 is MGHRA, CDR2 YSYEKL. Trimming left V 1 base short and J 0 bases short, with 15 bases between. CDR3 amino acids: CASSQVGAGVANYGYTF. In DNA, the CDR3 is TGCGCCAGCAGCCAAGTAGGGGCAGGGGTGGCTAACTATGGCTACACCTTC.

The chain employs TRBV18 and TRBJ1-2, with TRBD1 identical over 12 bases. Germline assignment: CDR1 KGHSH and CDR2 LQKENI. J lost 4 bases, V lost 4 bases, and 7 bases had no gene match. The CDR3 runs 16 residues. The CDR3 DNA follows: TGTGCCAGCTCACTCCCGGGACAGGGGGCGTTCTATGGCTACACCTTC. As protein: CASSLPGQGAFYGYTF. Using reference TRBV18 and TRBJ1-2 for the parts outside the CDR3, the full variable domain is NAGVMQNPRHLVRRRGQEARLRCSPMKGHSHVYWYRQLPEEGLKFMVYLQKENIIDESGMPKERFSAEFPKEGPSILRIQQVVRGDSAAYFCASSLPGQGAFYGYTFGSGTRLTVV.

This clone was observed a few times. The chain joins TRBV5-4 to TRBJ2-7; 11 positions match TRBD2. CDR1 and CDR2 from the germline V gene are SGHNT and YYREEE (reference sequence). V trimming: 5 bases; J trimming: 2 bases; junction bases outside the gene matches: 0. CDR3 length equals 13 residues. CDR3 nucleotide sequence: TGTGCCAGCAGACTAGCGGGAGCCTACGAGCAGTACTTC. Protein sequence: CASRLAGAYEQYF.

The chain couples TRBV20-1 to TRBJ2-1, with D tentatively TRBD2 (6 bases). The CDR3 contains 10 residues. Germline loops: CDR1 DFQATT, CDR2 SNEGSKA (reference sequence). The V end was cut by 3 bases, the J end by 11 bases, with 8 bases between. CDR3 sequence reads: CSARAGKQFF. The CDR3 DNA is TGCAGTGCTAGGGCGGGGAAGCAGTTCTTC.

CDR3 protein: CASSLFYRDRGYEQYF. CDR3 DNA sequence: TGCGCCAGCAGCCTATTTTACCGGGACAGGGGCTACGAGCAGTACTTC. The chain carries TRBV5-1 and TRBJ2-7; 10 bases are shared with TRBD1. This CDR3 is 16 amino acids long. Germline assignment: CDR1 SGHRS and CDR2 YFSETQ. Trimming cost V 4 bases and J 3 bases; bases outside gene matches: 10.

This chain uses TRBV4-3 with TRBJ2-7, with 10 bases matching TRBD1. V lost 0 bases to trimming and J lost 3 bases; unmatched junction nucleotides: 5. From germline, CDR1 is LGHNA and CDR2 YSLEER. CDR3 length: 16 residues. The CDR3 loop reads CASSQEWDRGGYEQYF. The CDR3 nucleotides are TGCGCCAGCAGCCAAGAATGGGACAGGGGAGGCTACGAGCAGTACTTC.

V usage is TRBV19 and J usage is TRBJ2-7; D might be TRBD2 (6 bases). The germline V gene has CDR1 LNHDA and CDR2 SQIVND (reference sequence). CDR3 length equals 15 residues. V shed 2 bases and J shed 3 bases, with 14 bases lying between them. The CDR3 DNA sequence: TGTGCCAGTAGTATAAAGGGGATAGCGGTCTACGAGCAGTACTTC. It specifies CASSIKGIAVYEQYF.

The rearrangement links TRBV3-1 (or the pseudogene TRBV3-2) to TRBJ2-1; a possible D gene is TRBD2 (5 bases). The ends were cut back, 1 base at V and 13 bases at J, with 14 bases in the middle. Per germline, CDR1 LGHDT and CDR2 YNNKEL (reference sequence). This CDR3 comprises 13 residues. In DNA, the CDR3 is TGTGCCAGCAGCCAAGTAGAGGGTTGGTCTCAGTTCTTC. This gives the protein CASSQVEGWSQFF.

This sequence joins TRBV6-2 or TRBV6-3 and TRBJ1-5; D is unresolved. This CDR3 spans 12 amino acids. Germline lookup yields CDR1 MNHEY and CDR2 SVGEGT. V was pared by 6 bases and J by 3 bases, with 6 bases between. Written as DNA, the CDR3 is TGTGCCAGCAGCGAGCCCAATCAGCCCCAGCATTTT. Protein: CASSEPNQPQHF.